This T cell receptor (beta chain) was profiled in a study of identical twins. TCRdb used MiXCR to reprocess the 5' RACE reads, holding one entry per CDR3 protein. The table records around 1.7 million distinct CDR3 sequences, around 33% of them present only once. The CDR3 length is 14 residues. The ends lost 8 bases at V and 1 base at J; junction bases unmatched: 3. The receptor's source is a newborn girl in good health. The sample consisted of cord blood. This sequence joins TRBV12-3 or TRBV12-4 and TRBJ2-5, with 11 bases aligning to TRBD2. CDR3 sequence: CASGTSGLQETQYF. The CDR3 DNA reads as TGTGCCAGCGGGACTAGCGGTCTCCAAGAGACCCAGTACTTC.